This T cell receptor (beta chain) was identified during a study of T cell responses to AZD1222 COVID-19 vaccine (dated by TCRdb to the early 2020s). General notes on the study: TCR sequencing was performed for 230 to 250 trial participants, of whom about 200 were given two doses of AZD1222 and about 25 were given two doses of MenACWY control vaccine. Enrollment into the trials was organized by age into subgroups of 18-55, 56-69 and 70-plus years, and those subgroups contained approximately 150, 30 and 60 TCR-sequenced participants, respectively. Results the study describes overall, beyond this receptor: Reportedly, almost half of the unique spike-specific TCRs recognized epitopes lying outside the regions that are mutated in the B.1.351 and B.1.1.7 variants. Spike-specific TCR breadth and depth rose significantly after two AZD1222 doses compared with day 0 and with MenACWY recipients. In the small 56-69-year group, the increase in depth fell short of significance, most likely because of low power. Conclusions about previously exposed vaccinees were limited because only five to seven AZD1222 recipients were SARS-CoV-2 seropositive at baseline. Participants were mostly white British and included more females than males, and it was suggested by the authors that clonal diversity may have been underestimated. CD4 TCRs associated with the vaccine covered the entire spike protein, and the dominant responses were in regions 160-218 and 743-854. No day 14 peak-response samples were available, so repertoires were characterized only after the peak T cell response.

Reading the label with the study, this specimen's time point is: about 28 days (+/-7) after the second vaccine dose. AZD1222 recipients given second doses at about 4 weeks or at about 12 weeks were pooled, since spike-specific TCR depth and breadth were not found to differ between the two schedules. Vaccinee samples came from UK trials COV001 and COV002, including a single-blind randomized controlled phase 2/3 trial of AZD1222 (ChAdOx1 nCoV-19) in healthy adults. For TCRbeta chain sequencing, PBMC samples from trial participants were taken at day 0 and at day 28 after the second dose. This clone was seen just once. The clone's antigen remains unknown. The record has no base qualities; no much larger clone is one base away. The CDR3 regions of human TCRbeta chains were subjected to immunosequencing. The authors' pipeline ran thus. Repertoire TCRs were matched against a reference library of SARS-CoV-2-specific TCRs generated with the MIRA antigen-specificity platform. Breadth was defined as the fraction of unique TCRs that were SARS-CoV-2-associated, and depth was defined as the fraction of total T cells that were SARS-CoV-2-associated. Using the MIRA data, every spike-specific TCR was mapped to the spike region that the TCR reacted to and assigned to either a CD4 or a CD8 class. Log10-transformed breadth and depth values were compared by one-way ANOVA with Sidak's multiple comparisons tests. Drawn from immuneACCESS, this table holds only the in-frame rearrangements with V and J called that TCRdb kept. Clones are partly lost; checked studies trace under half to an unresolved V gene and leave the rest unexplained. That table is the source of V, J and clone size, and D and trimming were worked out from the DNA. The sample records 80,000 or so clones, approximately 83% of which are singletons. The ten largest clones represent about 10% of the sample.

CDR1 and CDR2, per the germline V gene, are MNHEY and SVGEGT. Its CDR3 holds 16 amino acids, cysteine through phenylalanine. Solely the CDR3 DNA is kept, with 48 bases framed from the first base. V is cut by 4 bases and J by 0 bases, and the space between the germline ends is 16 bases. This TCR was sampled from an adult who received the AZD1222 COVID-19 vaccine. The V and J genes are TRBV6-2 or TRBV6-3 and TRBJ2-7; TRBD1 is a weak D gene call, 5 bases matching. The sequenced sample was peripheral blood, obtained 28 days after the second AZD1222 dose. Here the CDR3 is given as CASSSIPDISSYEQYF. In nucleotide form, the sequence is TGTGCCAGCAGTTCGATACCGGACATTAGCTCCTACGAGCAGTACTTC.